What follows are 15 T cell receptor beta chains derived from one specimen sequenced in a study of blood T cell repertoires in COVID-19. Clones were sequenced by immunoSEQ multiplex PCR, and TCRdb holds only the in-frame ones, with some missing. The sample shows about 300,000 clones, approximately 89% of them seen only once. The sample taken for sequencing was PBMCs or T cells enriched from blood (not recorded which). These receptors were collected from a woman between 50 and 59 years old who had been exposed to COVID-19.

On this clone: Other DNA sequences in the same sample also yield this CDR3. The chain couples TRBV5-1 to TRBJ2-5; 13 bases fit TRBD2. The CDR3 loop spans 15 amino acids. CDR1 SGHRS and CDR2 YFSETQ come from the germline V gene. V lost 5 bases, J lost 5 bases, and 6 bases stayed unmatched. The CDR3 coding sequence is TGCGCCAGCAGTCCAGGGACTAGCGGGGAGGAGACCCAGTACTTC. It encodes CASSPGTSGEETQYF.

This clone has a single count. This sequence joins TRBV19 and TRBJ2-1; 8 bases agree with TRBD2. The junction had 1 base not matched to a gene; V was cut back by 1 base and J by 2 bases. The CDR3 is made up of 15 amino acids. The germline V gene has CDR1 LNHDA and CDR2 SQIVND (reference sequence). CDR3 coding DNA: TGTGCCAGTAGTATAGGGCGGGGGGCCTACAATGAGCAGTTCTTC. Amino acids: CASSIGRGAYNEQFF.

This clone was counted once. The CDR3 loop is CATSRDFRGGDEQYF. The CDR3 bases are TGTGCCACCAGCAGAGATTTCAGGGGAGGGGACGAGCAGTACTTC. The chain has TRBV15 and TRBJ2-7; the D gene is possibly TRBD2 (7 bases). The CDR3 loop spans 15 amino acids. The ends were cut back, 0 bases at V and 5 bases at J, with 14 bases in the middle. Germline assignment: CDR1 LNHNV and CDR2 YYDKDF (reference sequence).

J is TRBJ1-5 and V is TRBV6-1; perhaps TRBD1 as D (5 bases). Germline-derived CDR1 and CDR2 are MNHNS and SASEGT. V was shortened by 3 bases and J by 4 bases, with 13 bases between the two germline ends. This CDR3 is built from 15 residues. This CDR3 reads CASSDKTEPNQPQHF. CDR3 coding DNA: TGTGCCAGCAGTGACAAGACAGAGCCTAATCAGCCCCAGCATTTT.

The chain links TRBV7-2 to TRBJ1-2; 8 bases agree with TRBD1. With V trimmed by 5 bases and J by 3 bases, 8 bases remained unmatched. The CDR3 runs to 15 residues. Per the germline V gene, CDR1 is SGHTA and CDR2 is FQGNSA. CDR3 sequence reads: CASSPPDRVYYGYTF. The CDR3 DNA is TGTGCCAGCAGCCCACCGGACAGGGTTTACTATGGCTACACCTTC.

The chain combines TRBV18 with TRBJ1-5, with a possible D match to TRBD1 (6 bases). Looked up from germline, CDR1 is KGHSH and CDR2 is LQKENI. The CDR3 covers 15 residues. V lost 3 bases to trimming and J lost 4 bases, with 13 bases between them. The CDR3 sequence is CASSPDLGGNQPQHF. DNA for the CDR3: TGTGCCAGCTCACCGGATTTAGGGGGTAATCAGCCCCAGCATTTT. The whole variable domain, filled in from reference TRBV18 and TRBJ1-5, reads NAGVMQNPRHLVRRRGQEARLRCSPMKGHSHVYWYRQLPEEGLKFMVYLQKENIIDESGMPKERFSAEFPKEGPSILRIQQVVRGDSAAYFCASSPDLGGNQPQHFGDGTRLSIL.

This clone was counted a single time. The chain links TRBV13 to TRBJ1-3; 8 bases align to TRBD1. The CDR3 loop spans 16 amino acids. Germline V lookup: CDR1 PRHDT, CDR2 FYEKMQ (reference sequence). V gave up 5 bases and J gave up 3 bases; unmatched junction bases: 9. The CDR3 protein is CASSDRTGRNGNTIYF. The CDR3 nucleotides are TGTGCCAGCAGCGACAGGACAGGGAGAAATGGAAACACCATATATTTT.

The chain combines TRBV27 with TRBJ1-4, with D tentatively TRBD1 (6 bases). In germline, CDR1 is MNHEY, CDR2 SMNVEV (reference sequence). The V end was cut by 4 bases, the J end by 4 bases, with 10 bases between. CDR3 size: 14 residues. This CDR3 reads CASSSQGFNEKLFF. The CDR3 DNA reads TGTGCCAGCAGTTCACAGGGATTTAATGAAAAACTGTTTTTT.

CDR3 bases: TGTGCCAGCAGTGCAGAGACAGGGGCCAACTATGGCTACACCTTC. Protein product: CASSAETGANYGYTF. The chain employs TRBV25-1 and TRBJ1-2, with 8 bases lining up with TRBD1. The CDR3 is made up of 15 amino acids. Germline-derived CDR1 and CDR2 are MGHDK and SYGVNS. Germline trimming cut 4 bases from V and 2 bases from J; bases unmatched to any gene: 6.

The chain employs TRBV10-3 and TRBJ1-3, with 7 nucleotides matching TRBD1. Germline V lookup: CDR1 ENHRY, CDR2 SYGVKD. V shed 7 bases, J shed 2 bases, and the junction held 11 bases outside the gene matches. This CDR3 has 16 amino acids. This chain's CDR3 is CAITDRQGSAGNTIYF. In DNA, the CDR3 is TGTGCCATCACTGACCGACAGGGTTCAGCTGGAAACACCATATATTTT.

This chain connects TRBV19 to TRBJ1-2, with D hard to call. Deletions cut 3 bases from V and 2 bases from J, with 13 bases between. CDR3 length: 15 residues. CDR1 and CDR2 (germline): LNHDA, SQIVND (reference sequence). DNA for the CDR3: TGTGCCAGTAGTATGTCGTACTCCGTGAACTATGGCTACACCTTC. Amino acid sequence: CASSMSYSVNYGYTF.

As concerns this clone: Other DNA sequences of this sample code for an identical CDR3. CDR3 residues: CASSESYEQYF. CDR3 nucleotides: TGTGCCAGCAGTGAATCTTACGAGCAGTACTTC. This chain connects TRBV6-1 to TRBJ2-7; D not certain. V shed 2 bases and J shed 4 bases, with 3 bases lying between them. This CDR3 is 11 amino acids long. Germline-derived CDR1 and CDR2 are MNHNS and SASEGT.

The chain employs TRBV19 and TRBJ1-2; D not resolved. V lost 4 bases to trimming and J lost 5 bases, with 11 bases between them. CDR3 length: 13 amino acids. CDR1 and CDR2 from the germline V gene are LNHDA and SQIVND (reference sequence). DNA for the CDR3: TGTGCCAGTAGTAAGGAGACTCGATATGGCTACACCTTC. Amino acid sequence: CASSKETRYGYTF.

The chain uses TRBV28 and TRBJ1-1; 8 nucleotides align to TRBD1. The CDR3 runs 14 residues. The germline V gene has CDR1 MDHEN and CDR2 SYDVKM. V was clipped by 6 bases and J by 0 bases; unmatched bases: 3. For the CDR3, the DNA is TGTGCCAGCAGACTGGGACAGGTGAACACTGAAGCTTTCTTT. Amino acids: CASRLGQVNTEAFF.

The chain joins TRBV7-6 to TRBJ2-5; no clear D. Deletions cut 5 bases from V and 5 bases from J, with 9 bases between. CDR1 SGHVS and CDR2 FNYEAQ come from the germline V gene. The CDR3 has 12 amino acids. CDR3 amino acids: CASSPPAETQYF. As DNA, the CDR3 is TGTGCCAGCAGCCCGCCCGCGGAGACCCAGTACTTC.